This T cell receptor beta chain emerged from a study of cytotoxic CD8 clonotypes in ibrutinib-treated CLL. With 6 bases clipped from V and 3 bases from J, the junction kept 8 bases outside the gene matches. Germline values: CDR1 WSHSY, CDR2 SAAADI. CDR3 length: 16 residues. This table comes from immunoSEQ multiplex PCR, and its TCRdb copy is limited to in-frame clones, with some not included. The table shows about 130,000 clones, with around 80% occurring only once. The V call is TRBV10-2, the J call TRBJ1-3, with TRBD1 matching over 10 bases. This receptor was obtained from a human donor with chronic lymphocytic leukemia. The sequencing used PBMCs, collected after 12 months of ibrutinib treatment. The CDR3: CASRGTGTGVGNTIYF. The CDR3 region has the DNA TGCGCCAGCAGAGGAACCGGGACAGGGGTTGGAAACACCATATATTTT.